The sequence of this T cell receptor beta chain was determined in a study of cytomegalovirus exposure and HLA in healthy donors. Findings and caveats of the study: Reportedly, diagnosis of cytomegalovirus status by the classifier showed high specificity and sensitivity.

Concerning this clone itself: The antigen remains unidentified.

Germline CDR1 is LNHDA and CDR2 is SQIVND (reference sequence). The CDR3 is 14 amino acids. Trimming removed 6 bases from V and 4 bases from J; junction bases left unmatched: 5. PCR involved 60 Vbeta and 13 Jbeta primers. Method: immunoSEQ multiplex PCR; TCRdb's copy keeps in-frame clones and lacks some. The sample carries some 140,000 clones, roughly 78% recorded once. This chain uses TRBV19 with TRBJ2-3; 9 positions match TRBD2. The TCR comes from a man in his forties or fifties in good health and CMV-seropositive. The material sequenced was PBMCs. CDR3 residues: CASRVSGGSDTQYF. The CDR3, as DNA: TGTGCCAGTAGGGTAAGCGGGGGGTCAGATACGCAGTATTTT.